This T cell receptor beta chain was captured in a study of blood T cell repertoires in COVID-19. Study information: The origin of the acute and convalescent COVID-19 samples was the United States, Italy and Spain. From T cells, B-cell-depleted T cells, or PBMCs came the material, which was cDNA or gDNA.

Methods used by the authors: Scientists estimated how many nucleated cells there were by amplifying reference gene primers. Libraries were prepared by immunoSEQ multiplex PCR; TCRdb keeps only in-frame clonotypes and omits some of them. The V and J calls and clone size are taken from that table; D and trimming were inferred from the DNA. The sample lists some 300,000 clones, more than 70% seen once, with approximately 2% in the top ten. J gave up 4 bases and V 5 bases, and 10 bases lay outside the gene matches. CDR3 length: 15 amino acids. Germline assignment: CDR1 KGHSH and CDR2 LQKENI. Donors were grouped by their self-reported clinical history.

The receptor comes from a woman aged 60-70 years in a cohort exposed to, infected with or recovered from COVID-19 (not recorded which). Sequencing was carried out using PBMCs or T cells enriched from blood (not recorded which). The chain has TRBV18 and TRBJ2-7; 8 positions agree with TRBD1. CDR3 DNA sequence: TGTGCCAGCTCAAAAGACAGGGGCCTAGGGTACGAGCAGTACTTC. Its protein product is CASSKDRGLGYEQYF.